A selection of T cell receptor beta chains follows, all from one sample in a study of cytomegalovirus exposure and HLA in healthy donors. Some clones are missing from TCRdb's copy, which holds only in-frame ones; the method was immunoSEQ multiplex PCR. The sample contains about 120,000 clones, roughly 65% of which appear only once. The sample was PBMCs. Receptors were obtained from a man aged 35 to 55 in good health and CMV-seropositive. Both conserved end residues are part of each CDR3. A D gene is named only where the DNA matches it firmly. The listing skips clone size in some rows; elsewhere it reads once, few, many or a size class.

>TRBV7-3|TRBJ2-3|TRBD1|-
TGTGCCAGCAGCTTAATGAGACCGGGACAGGGGACAGATACGCAGTATTTT
CASSLMRPGQGTDTQYF
>TRBV28|TRBJ1-1|TRBD1|-
TGTGCCAGCAGTTCCGGGACAGCCATGAACACTGAAGCTTTCTTT
CASSSGTAMNTEAFF
>TRBV15|TRBJ1-2|TRBD1|-
TGTGCCACCAGCCCCCATAAGAGGGTTCAGGGGGACTATGGCTACACCTTC
CATSPHKRVQGDYGYTF
>TRBV19|TRBJ1-2|TRBD1|-
TGTGCCAGTAGTCCCGGACAGGGGTACTATGGCTACACCTTC
CASSPGQGYYGYTF
>TRBV10-3|TRBJ2-5|-|-
TGTGCCATCAGTGATTCCGGACAGACGGAGACCCAGTACTTC
CAISDSGQTETQYF
>TRBV27|TRBJ2-7|TRBD2|few
TGTGCCAGCAGCTCCGGACCCGGGGGGTACGAGCAGTACTTC
CASSSGPGGYEQYF
>TRBV19|TRBJ1-5|TRBD1|few
TGTGCCAGTAACCGGGGAGGACAGGGCAATCAGCCCCAGCATTTT
CASNRGGQGNQPQHF
>TRBV5-8|TRBJ1-4|TRBD1|-
TGTGCCAGCAGCCAGGACAGGGGTGAAAAACTGTTTTTT
CASSQDRGEKLFF
>TRBV10-1|TRBJ2-7|TRBD1|-
TGCGCCACCCAACCCGGGACAGGGTCCTACGAGCAGTACTTC
CATQPGTGSYEQYF
>TRBV2|TRBJ2-1|TRBD2|-
TGTGCCAGCAGTGTTGGGACTAGCGGGTACAATGAGCAGTTCTTC
CASSVGTSGYNEQFF
>TRBV28|TRBJ2-7|TRBD1|-
TGTGCCAGCAGTTGGACAGGGGGGACCTACGAGCAGTACTTC
CASSWTGGTYEQYF
>TRBV30|TRBJ2-7|TRBD2|-
TGTGCCTCCCTCCTCCGACTAGCATCGACCTACGAGCAGTACTTC
CASLLRLASTYEQYF
>TRBV2|TRBJ1-5|-|-
TGTGCCAGCAGTGGACTATCGGGGGTGAGTCAGCCCCAGCATTTT
CASSGLSGVSQPQHF
>TRBV6-6|TRBJ2-7|-|-
TGTGCCAGCGGCCAGCGGACCTACGAGCAGTACTTC
CASGQRTYEQYF
>TRBV7-8|TRBJ2-3|TRBD1|-
TGTGCCAGCAGCTTAGGGAACACAGGGGGCGTAGATACGCAGTATTTT
CASSLGNTGGVDTQYF
>TRBV29-1|TRBJ2-3|-|-
TGCAGCGTTGACTCGACCCCGAGTTTGGGACTCACAGATACGCAGTATTTT
CSVDSTPSLGLTDTQYF
>TRBV2|TRBJ2-3|-|few
TGTGCCAGCAGCCCTATAGCAGATACGCAGTATTTT
CASSPIADTQYF
>TRBV5-5|TRBJ1-2|TRBD1|-
TGTGCCAGCAGACCCGGACAGGATAACTATGGCTACACCTTC
CASRPGQDNYGYTF
>TRBV6-1|TRBJ1-5|-|-
TGTGCCAGCAGTGACCCCCAATGGCCCCAGCATTTT
CASSDPQWPQHF
>TRBV6-5|TRBJ1-2|TRBD1|-
TGTGCCAGCACTATGGGGGACAGCTATGGCTACACCTTC
CASTMGDSYGYTF